Below are 21 T cell receptor beta chains sequenced from a single sample in a study of Ad26.COV2.S vaccination and SARS-CoV-2 variants. Treatment indicated: around 19 received Ad26.COV2.S at low or high dose, single or two shots; several received placebo; per-sample allocation not given. It was on day 63 after the first vaccine or placebo injection that samples were taken. Sequenced by immunoSEQ multiplex PCR; TCRdb stores in-frame clones only, minus some. The sample lists a few hundred thousand clones, around 90% seen once, with around 5.5% in the top ten. This sample comprised peripheral blood, obtained in a trial of Ad26.COV2.S vaccine versus placebo. Receptors were obtained from a person aged 18-60 years who received the Ad26.COV2.S COVID-19 vaccine or a placebo.

This chain links TRBV7-9 with TRBJ1-3, with no clear D. V was pared by 3 bases and J by 1 base, with 13 bases between. CDR1 and CDR2 (germline): SEHNR, FQNEAQ (reference sequence). The CDR3 is 16 amino acids. This CDR3 reads CASSFLIGSSGNTIYF. CDR3 DNA: TGTGCCAGCAGCTTCTTAATTGGCAGTTCTGGAAACACCATATATTTT.

CDR3 protein: CASSQVVAGVLEQYV. The CDR3 bases are TGCGCCAGCAGCCAAGTTGTAGCGGGGGTCCTCGAGCAGTACGTC. The chain has TRBV4-1 and TRBJ2-7; 9 bases map to TRBD2. CDR1 and CDR2 from the germline V gene are MGHRA and YSYEKL. J was trimmed by 6 bases and V by 1 base; bases with no gene match: 7. The CDR3 sequence is 15 residues long.

About this clone itself: The sample holds other DNA sequences that translate to the same CDR3. The V call is TRBV29-1, the J call TRBJ1-2; D ambiguous. Trimming took off 3 bases at V and 4 bases at J, with 6 bases between the two ends. Germline CDR1 and CDR2: SQVTM and ANQGSEA. The CDR3 totals 11 residues. The CDR3 DNA reads as TGCAGCGTTGATCGGGGCTATGGCTACACCTTC. It yields the protein CSVDRGYGYTF.

This chain joins TRBV9 and TRBJ2-3; 8 bases agree with TRBD2. CDR1 and CDR2 (germline): SGDLS, YYNGEE. V lost 3 bases to trimming and J lost 6 bases; unmatched junction nucleotides: 12. CDR3 length equals 16 residues. The CDR3 DNA reads as TGTGCCAGCAGCGAGGCACCGGGACTAGTATCCGATACGCAGTATTTT. Its translation is CASSEAPGLVSDTQYF.

The V gene is TRBV11-3, the J gene TRBJ1-1; D is perhaps TRBD1 (5 bases). The CDR3 has 15 amino acids. Per the germline V gene, CDR1 is SGHNT and CDR2 is YENEEA. The V and J ends lost 5 bases and 0 bases respectively, with 13 bases between them. CDR3 sequence reads: CASSTGTLLNTEAFF. DNA for the CDR3: TGTGCCAGCAGCACCGGGACTTTATTGAACACTGAAGCTTTCTTT.

The chain joins TRBV5-1 to TRBJ2-1; maybe TRBD2 (5 bases). Germline lookup yields CDR1 SGHRS and CDR2 YFSETQ. V was trimmed by 3 bases and J by 0 bases, leaving 25 bases between them. CDR3 length: 20 amino acids. CDR3 sequence: CASSSDVEGVQPTSYNEQFF. CDR3 bases: TGCGCCAGCAGCTCAGATGTAGAGGGTGTCCAACCCACCTCCTACAATGAGCAGTTCTTC.

V is TRBV2 and J is TRBJ2-5; perhaps TRBD1 as D (6 bases). Germline CDR1 SNHLY, CDR2 FYNNEI. The CDR3 is 12 amino acids. The V and J ends lost 10 bases and 9 bases respectively, with 18 bases between them. The CDR3 region has the DNA TGTGCCATAGGGACACTCGCCGAGGCCCAGTACTTC. Amino acid sequence: CAIGTLAEAQYF.

The genes are TRBV5-4 and TRBJ2-5; D is tentatively TRBD1 or TRBD2 (5 bases each). Trimming cost V 3 bases and J 2 bases, with 11 bases left between them. The CDR3 runs to 14 residues. Germline values: CDR1 SGHNT, CDR2 YYREEE (reference sequence). CDR3 sequence reads: CASSSGTKQETQYF. CDR3 DNA: TGTGCCAGCAGCTCCGGGACGAAGCAAGAGACCCAGTACTTC. The entire variable domain, with the rest obtained from reference TRBV5-4 and TRBJ2-5, is as follows: ETGVTQSPTHLIKTRGQQVTLRCSSQSGHNTVSWYQQALGQGPQFIFQYYREEENGRGNFPPRFSGLQFPNYSSELNVNALELDDSALYLCASSSGTKQETQYFGPGTRLLVL.

This chain links TRBV7-8 with TRBJ2-4; tentative D call: TRBD1 (6 bases). The germline V and J ends were trimmed by 2 bases and 3 bases, with 14 bases remaining between them. The CDR3 is made up of 16 amino acids. Germline CDR1 is SGHVS and CDR2 is FQNEAQ. The CDR3 loop reads CASSLSGSRGKNIQYF. The CDR3 DNA is TGTGCCAGCAGCTTATCTGGCAGCAGGGGCAAAAACATTCAGTACTTC. Full variable domain (remainder filled in from reference TRBV7-8 and TRBJ2-4): GAGVSQSPRYKVAKRGQDVALRCDPISGHVSLFWYQQALGQGPEFLTYFQNEAQLDKSGLPSDRFFAERPEGSVSTLKIQRTQQEDSAVYLCASSLSGSRGKNIQYFGAGTRLSVL.

The chain recombines TRBV27 with TRBJ1-5; the D gene is possibly TRBD1 (6 bases). This CDR3 spans 14 amino acids. Trimming removed 8 bases at V and 6 bases at J, with 17 bases between. CDR1 MNHEY and CDR2 SMNVEV come from the germline V gene (reference sequence). DNA of the CDR3: TGTGCCAGCTCCTACCAGGGGCGCGGTCAGCCCCAGCATTTT. Translated, it gives CASSYQGRGQPQHF.

The rearrangement links TRBV2 to TRBJ1-1; D call uncertain. Germline CDR1 SNHLY, CDR2 FYNNEI. The CDR3 is 13 residues long. With 8 bases removed from V and 0 bases from J, the gap between germline ends came to 10 bases. The CDR3 DNA sequence: TGTGCCAGCCGGAGAGGGATGAACACTGAAGCTTTCTTT. This gives the protein CASRRGMNTEAFF.

The chain couples TRBV11-2 to TRBJ2-3; 11 nucleotides match TRBD2. Germline V gene lookup returns CDR1 SGHAT and CDR2 FQNNGV. The CDR3 totals 15 residues. The V gene end was trimmed by 5 bases and the J gene end by 15 bases; junction bases not matched to a gene: 16. This CDR3 is CASSPPDTQLAGVYF. The CDR3 region has the DNA TGTGCCAGCAGCCCCCCAGATACGCAACTAGCGGGGGTATATTTT.

The chain carries TRBV11-3 and TRBJ1-2, with no clear D. V was pared by 3 bases and J by 5 bases, with 4 bases between. Per the germline V gene, CDR1 is SGHNT and CDR2 is YENEEA. This CDR3 spans 11 amino acids. The chain's CDR3 is CASSLGYGYTF. The CDR3 DNA reads as TGTGCCAGCAGCTTGGGATATGGCTACACCTTC.

The chain uses TRBV7-9 and TRBJ1-1; 8 bases align to TRBD1. Germline V gene sequence: CDR1 SEHNR, CDR2 FQNEAQ (reference sequence). The V gene end was trimmed by 5 bases and the J gene end by 3 bases; junction bases not matched to a gene: 17. This CDR3 is 18 amino acids long. Here the CDR3 reads CASSPGRGLGVGHTEAFF. The CDR3 DNA is TGTGCCAGCAGCCCGGGCAGGGGGCTGGGGGTCGGGCACACTGAAGCTTTCTTT. The full variable domain, with the rest looked up from reference TRBV7-9 and TRBJ1-1, is DTGVSQNPRHKITKRGQNVTFRCDPISEHNRLYWYRQTLGQGPEFLTYFQNEAQLEKSRLLSDRFSAERPKGSFSTLEIQRTEQGDSAMYLCASSPGRGLGVGHTEAFFGQGTRLTVV.

As regards this clone: Other DNA sequences within the sample encode an identical CDR3. The chain couples TRBV5-1 to TRBJ1-2, with D perhaps TRBD1 (5 bases). This CDR3 region has 14 residues. V lost 4 bases and J lost 3, with 13 bases in between. Germline V lookup: CDR1 SGHRS, CDR2 YFSETQ. The CDR3 spells CASSHGRDYYGYTF. The CDR3 DNA reads TGCGCCAGCAGCCACGGCCGGGACTACTATGGCTACACCTTC. Full variable domain (rest looked up from reference TRBV5-1 and TRBJ1-2): KAGVTQTPRYLIKTRGQQVTLSCSPISGHRSVSWYQQTPGQGLQFLFEYFSETQRNKGNFPGRFSGRQFSNSRSEMNVSTLELGDSALYLCASSHGRDYYGYTFGSGTRLTVV.

The J gene is TRBJ1-1, the V gene TRBV27; 7 positions match TRBD1. CDR1 MNHEY and CDR2 SMNVEV come from the germline V gene (reference sequence). The CDR3 runs to 15 residues. Losses at the gene ends were 4 bases for V and 3 bases for J; bases not matched to a gene: 8. The CDR3 here is CASSWGDRMDTEAFF. Here the CDR3 DNA reads TGTGCCAGCAGTTGGGGGGACAGAATGGACACTGAAGCTTTCTTT.

This chain links TRBV7-9 with TRBJ1-5; D is undetermined. The CDR3 is made up of 12 amino acids. CDR1 SEHNR and CDR2 FQNEAQ come from the germline V gene (reference sequence). V lost 1 base and J lost 10, with 8 bases in between. The CDR3 nucleotides are TGTGCCAGCAGCTTAGGCCTCCTTCCCCAGCATTTT. It translates to CASSLGLLPQHF.

This rearrangement joins TRBV18 to TRBJ2-5; 12 bases are a match to TRBD2. Germline lookup yields CDR1 KGHSH and CDR2 LQKENI. V lost 4 bases to trimming and J lost 1 base; unmatched junction nucleotides: 16. This CDR3 has 20 amino acids. The CDR3 protein is CASSLKGRPTSGGTQETQYF. The DNA of the CDR3 is TGTGCCAGCTCACTCAAGGGGAGACCGACTAGCGGGGGTACCCAAGAGACCCAGTACTTC.

This chain connects TRBV19 to TRBJ2-3; 8 bases line up with TRBD1. Germline V CDR1 and CDR2: LNHDA, SQIVND (reference sequence). The junction had 13 bases not matched to a gene; V was cut back by 6 bases and J by 2 bases. The CDR3 loop spans 17 amino acids. Here the CDR3 DNA reads TGTGCCAGTAGCGATCCCCTCCGGACAGGGACCACAGATACGCAGTATTTT. Its protein product is CASSDPLRTGTTDTQYF.

This chain joins TRBV7-9 and TRBJ2-1; D may correspond to TRBD1 or TRBD2 (5 bases each). V was clipped by 5 bases and J by 3 bases, with 20 bases between them. There are 17 residues in the CDR3. Per the germline V gene, CDR1 is SEHNR and CDR2 is FQNEAQ (reference sequence). Here the CDR3 DNA reads TGTGCCAGCAGCCCACGAGAATTGGGGGAGAGCTACAATGAGCAGTTCTTC. Translated, it gives CASSPRELGESYNEQFF.

This clone appeared a single time. The V call is TRBV7-2, the J call TRBJ2-7; 7 bases agree with TRBD2. Trimming took 6 bases from V and 3 from J; bases not matched to a gene: 14. The CDR3 is 16 amino acids. Germline values: CDR1 SGHTA, CDR2 FQGNSA. This CDR3 reads CASSFQGASGNYEQYV. The CDR3 DNA reads as TGTGCCAGCAGTTTCCAAGGGGCTAGCGGAAACTACGAGCAGTACGTC.